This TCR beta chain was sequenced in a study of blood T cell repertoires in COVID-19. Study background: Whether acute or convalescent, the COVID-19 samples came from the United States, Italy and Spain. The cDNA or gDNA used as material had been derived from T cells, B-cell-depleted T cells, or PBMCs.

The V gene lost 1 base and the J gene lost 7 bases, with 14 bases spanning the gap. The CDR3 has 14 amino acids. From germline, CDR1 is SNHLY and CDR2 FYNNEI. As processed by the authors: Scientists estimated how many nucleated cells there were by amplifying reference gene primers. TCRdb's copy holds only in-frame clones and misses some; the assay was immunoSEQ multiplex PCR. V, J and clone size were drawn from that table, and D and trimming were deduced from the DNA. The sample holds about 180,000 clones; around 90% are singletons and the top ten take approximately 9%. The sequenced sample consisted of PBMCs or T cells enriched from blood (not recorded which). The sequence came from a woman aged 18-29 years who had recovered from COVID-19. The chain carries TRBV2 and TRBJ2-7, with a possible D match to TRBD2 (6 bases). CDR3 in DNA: TGTGCCAGCAGTGAAGGGGGGAGGACCGGGGAGCAGTACTTC. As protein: CASSEGGRTGEQYF. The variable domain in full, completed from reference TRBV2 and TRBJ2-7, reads EPEVTQTPSHQVTQMGQEVILRCVPISNHLYFYWYRQILGQKVEFLVSFYNNEISEKSEIFDDQFSVERPDGSNFTLKIRSTKLEDSAMYFCASSEGGRTGEQYFGPGTRLTVT.